This T cell receptor (beta chain) was sequenced for a study of T cells after yellow fever vaccination. This CDR3 spans 17 amino acids. From germline, CDR1 is MGHDK and CDR2 SYGVNS. The V gene lost 2 bases and the J gene lost 3 bases, with 17 bases spanning the gap. TCRdb processed the 5' RACE reads anew with MiXCR; each CDR3 protein has one entry. The table lists roughly 340,000 distinct CDR3 sequences, 8.7% of them singletons. This clonotype was obtained from a man aged 18 to 30 who received the YFV17D yellow fever vaccine. This sample comprised PBMCs, obtained on the day of the first yellow fever vaccination. The chain recombines TRBV25-1 with TRBJ2-1; D may be TRBD1 (6 bases). The CDR3 nucleotides are TGTGCCAGCAGTGAAATGGGGACACTAGGATACTACAATGAGCAGTTCTTC. Protein: CASSEMGTLGYYNEQFF.